A single sample is the source of the 11 T cell receptor beta chains below, sequenced in a study of blood T cell repertoires in COVID-19. Repertoires were generated with immunoSEQ multiplex PCR, while TCRdb's copy carries only in-frame clones and drops some. This sample carries more than 65,000 clones, about four fifths of them seen once, and the ten largest clones take under 45%. Sequencing was carried out using peripheral blood. The receptors stem from a woman in her 70s with acute or convalescent COVID-19.

The chain joins TRBV5-1 to TRBJ1-1; D gene uncertain. Germline-derived CDR1 and CDR2 are SGHRS and YFSETQ. V was clipped by 4 bases and J by 2 bases, with 21 bases between them. The CDR3 runs to 17 residues. CDR3 protein: CASSPLRAGLYNTEAFF. The CDR3, as DNA: TGCGCCAGCAGCCCCCTCCGGGCGGGATTGTATAACACTGAAGCTTTCTTT. Supplemented by reference TRBV5-1 and TRBJ1-1, the full variable domain reads KAGVTQTPRYLIKTRGQQVTLSCSPISGHRSVSWYQQTPGQGLQFLFEYFSETQRNKGNFPGRFSGRQFSNSRSEMNVSTLELGDSALYLCASSPLRAGLYNTEAFFGQGTRLTVV.

This sequence joins TRBV7-2 and TRBJ2-3, with D possibly TRBD2 on 5 matching bases. V lost 5 bases and J 1 base, leaving 19 bases between the germline ends. The germline CDR1 and CDR2 sequences are SGHTA and FQGNSA. The CDR3 runs 17 residues. The CDR3 DNA sequence: TGTGCCAGCAGCACATTTGCTAGAACTAGGGGCACAGATACGCAGTATTTT. Amino acid sequence: CASSTFARTRGTDTQYF.

This chain connects TRBV19 to TRBJ1-1, with D uncertain. The V gene lost 7 bases and the J gene lost 0 bases, with 9 bases spanning the gap. Germline V gene lookup returns CDR1 LNHDA and CDR2 SQIVND (reference sequence). This CDR3 has 13 residues. CDR3 protein: CASIPPMNTEAFF. CDR3 in DNA: TGTGCCAGTATTCCACCTATGAACACTGAAGCTTTCTTT. The whole variable domain, remainder taken from reference TRBV19 and TRBJ1-1, is DGGITQSPKYLFRKEGQNVTLSCEQNLNHDAMYWYRQDPGQGLRLIYYSQIVNDFQKGDIAEGYSVSREKKESFPLTVTSAQKNPTAFYLCASIPPMNTEAFFGQGTRLTVV.

This rearrangement joins TRBV2 to TRBJ2-5; maybe TRBD2 (5 bases). The germline V gene encodes CDR1 SNHLY and CDR2 FYNNEI. The germline V and J ends were trimmed by 5 bases and 5 bases, with 9 bases remaining between them. This CDR3 comprises 12 residues. The CDR3 sequence is CASSWGAETQYF. The CDR3 DNA follows: TGTGCCAGCAGTTGGGGAGCGGAGACCCAGTACTTC.

This chain joins TRBV3-1 (or the pseudogene TRBV3-2) and TRBJ2-1; 15 bases agree with TRBD2. Germline V lookup: CDR1 LGHDT, CDR2 YNNKEL (reference sequence). The V segment lost 4 bases and the J segment 7 bases; nucleotides outside the gene matches: 2. This CDR3 spans 15 amino acids. The CDR3 sequence is CASSPGLAGGNEQFF. The CDR3 region has the DNA TGTGCCAGCAGCCCGGGACTAGCGGGAGGAAATGAGCAGTTCTTC.

The chain is built from TRBV4-2 and TRBJ1-4, with 8 bases aligning to TRBD1. The CDR3 has 17 amino acids. The V gene end was trimmed by 0 bases and the J gene end by 4 bases; junction bases not matched to a gene: 7. The germline V gene encodes CDR1 LGHNA and CDR2 YNFKEQ. CDR3 bases: TGTGCCAGCAGCCAAGATTGGTACAGGGGGAGTAATGAAAAACTGTTTTTT. Amino acid sequence: CASSQDWYRGSNEKLFF.

The V and J genes are TRBV11-2 and TRBJ1-4, with D possibly matching TRBD1 (6 bases). This CDR3 spans 14 amino acids. Trimming removed 5 bases from V and 10 bases from J, with 17 bases in between. Germline V gene sequence: CDR1 SGHAT, CDR2 FQNNGV. CDR3: CASSPGVGPGKLFF. DNA for the CDR3: TGTGCCAGCAGCCCAGGGGTGGGCCCAGGAAAACTGTTTTTT.

This clone appeared once. The chain has TRBV27 and TRBJ1-6, with 10 bases fitting TRBD1. Germline V gene data show CDR1 as MNHEY and CDR2 as SMNVEV (reference sequence). The length of the CDR3 is 14 residues. J was trimmed by 9 bases and V by 5 bases; bases with no gene match: 4. The CDR3 nucleotides read TGTGCCAGCAGTCCCGGGACAGGGGTTTCACCCCTCCACTTT. Protein sequence: CASSPGTGVSPLHF.

The chain couples TRBV19 to TRBJ1-5, with D unresolved. Germline V lookup: CDR1 LNHDA, CDR2 SQIVND (reference sequence). The V end lost 10 bases, the J end lost 3 bases, and 16 bases lay between the germline ends. This CDR3 is built from 14 residues. The CDR3 loop reads CATQERNLNQPQHF. The CDR3 DNA is TGTGCCACTCAGGAACGTAATCTCAATCAGCCCCAGCATTTT.

The genes are TRBV11-3 and TRBJ2-1; D unresolved. The V and J ends lost 3 bases and 6 bases respectively, with 9 bases between them. The CDR3 runs to 13 residues. From germline, CDR1 is SGHNT and CDR2 YENEEA. The CDR3 loop reads CASSFESFNEQFF. CDR3 sequence (DNA): TGTGCCAGCAGCTTTGAGAGTTTCAATGAGCAGTTCTTC.

This clone was seen once. The chain combines TRBV6-5 with TRBJ1-5; the match to TRBD1 covers 11 bases. The ends lost 5 bases at V and 5 bases at J; junction bases unmatched: 5. CDR1 is MNHEY, CDR2 SVGAGI, per germline. The length of the CDR3 is 15 residues. This chain's CDR3 is CASSPLGQGDQPQHF. CDR3 coding DNA: TGTGCCAGCAGTCCCCTGGGACAGGGGGATCAGCCCCAGCATTTT.